This passage covers 12 T cell receptor beta chains from one sample sequenced in a study of blood T cell repertoires in COVID-19 (dated by TCRdb to about 2020). Library preparation was by the immunoSEQ multiplex PCR assay. In its TCRdb copy, this immuneACCESS table keeps in-frame sequences only and misses some clones. Where compared with another copy, unresolved V genes explain less than half of these, and the others have no known cause. The sample table shows about 250,000 clones, and around 80% are seen once. The ten largest clonotypes hold roughly 5.5% of the sample. The sample taken for sequencing was peripheral blood. All receptors derive from a human donor in a cohort sampled during active COVID-19.

The J gene is TRBJ2-1, the V gene TRBV12-3 or TRBV12-4; D not resolved. Trimming shortened V by 7 bases and J by 7 bases, and 8 bases separated the two germline ends. This CDR3 has 11 residues. In DNA, the CDR3 is TGTGCCAGCACTACTCTAAATGAGCAGTTCTTC. It codes for CASTTLNEQFF.

V gene TRBV14 combines with J gene TRBJ2-7, with a possible D match to TRBD1 (5 bases). The V end was cut by 1 base, the J end by 3 bases, with 10 bases between. This CDR3 region has 14 residues. Germline assignment: CDR1 SGHDN and CDR2 FVKESK. The CDR3: CASSQGAGIYEQYF. CDR3 DNA: TGTGCCAGCAGCCAAGGGGCAGGGATCTACGAGCAGTACTTC.

The chain recombines TRBV29-1 with TRBJ2-3; 9 bases fit TRBD1. This CDR3 has 17 amino acids. Germline-derived CDR1 and CDR2 are SQVTM and ANQGSEA. The junction had 13 bases not matched to a gene; V was cut back by 0 bases and J by 6 bases. The CDR3 loop is CSVEDRVVGQGSDTQYF. In nucleotides, the CDR3 is TGCAGCGTTGAAGATCGGGTAGTGGGACAGGGTTCCGATACGCAGTATTTT.

The V gene is TRBV4-1, the J gene TRBJ1-5; D is uncertain. This CDR3 comprises 16 residues. Germline-derived CDR1 and CDR2 are MGHRA and YSYEKL. V was cut by 1 base and J by 5 bases, with 15 bases left in between. CDR3: CASSQARGRWDQPQHF. For the CDR3, the DNA is TGCGCCAGCAGCCAAGCCCGTGGGAGATGGGATCAGCCCCAGCATTTT.

This chain's CDR3 is CASGQGTANTEAFF. CDR3 coding DNA: TGTGCCAGCGGCCAGGGGACAGCGAACACTGAAGCTTTCTTT. This rearrangement joins TRBV6-6 to TRBJ1-1, with 7 bases aligning to TRBD1. Germline V gene data show CDR1 as MNHNY and CDR2 as SVGAGI (reference sequence). The V segment lost 8 bases and the J segment 1 base; nucleotides outside the gene matches: 7. CDR3 length: 14 residues.

V usage is TRBV19 and J usage is TRBJ2-3; TRBD2 matches at 12 bases. Germline V lookup: CDR1 LNHDA, CDR2 SQIVND (reference sequence). The V and J ends lost 6 bases and 4 bases, in that order; junction bases with no gene match: 8. This CDR3 is 16 amino acids long. This CDR3 is CASRTTLAGGPDTQYF. The CDR3 DNA reads TGTGCCAGTAGGACGACTCTAGCGGGGGGGCCAGATACGCAGTATTTT.

The rearrangement joins TRBV5-8 to TRBJ2-7; a weak D match, TRBD1 (5 bases). This CDR3 spans 15 amino acids. Germline CDR1 and CDR2: SGHTS and YDEGEE. Trimming took 4 bases from V and 2 from J, leaving 16 bases between them. The CDR3 DNA reads as TGTGCCAGCAGCCCCGACAGCGTTGGTGCCTACGAGCAGTACTTC. Translation: CASSPDSVGAYEQYF.

This clone was detected a few times. The chain couples TRBV7-2 to TRBJ1-2; TRBD1 agrees at 8 bases. V trimming: 2 bases; J trimming: 5 bases; junction bases outside the gene matches: 7. From germline, CDR1 is SGHTA and CDR2 FQGNSA. The CDR3 consists of 15 residues. The CDR3 loop reads CASSLQGAREYGYTF. Here the CDR3 DNA reads TGTGCCAGCAGCTTACAGGGGGCGCGGGAGTATGGCTACACCTTC.

The chain employs TRBV10-1 and TRBJ2-2; D perhaps matches TRBD2 (5 bases). CDR1 and CDR2 (germline): WNHNN, SYGVQD (reference sequence). Trimming removed 6 bases from V and 1 base from J, with 9 bases in between. This CDR3 contains 14 residues. CDR3 DNA: TGCGCCAGCAGATTCGGGGAGAACACCGGGGAGCTGTTTTTT. Translation: CASRFGENTGELFF.

In its sample, this clone was seen a few times. The chain joins TRBV11-1 to TRBJ1-1; D is uncertain. The V end lost 3 bases, the J end lost 1 base, and 6 bases lay between the germline ends. The germline V gene encodes CDR1 SGHAT and CDR2 FQDESV (reference sequence). This CDR3 has 13 residues. CDR3 nucleotides: TGTGCCAGCAGCTTTAATAGGAACACTGAAGCTTTCTTT. Protein sequence: CASSFNRNTEAFF.

This clone was observed once. The rearrangement joins TRBV7-9 to TRBJ2-2; 7 bases fit TRBD1. Germline lookup yields CDR1 SEHNR and CDR2 FQNEAQ (reference sequence). Unmatched junction bases numbered 6, after V lost 4 bases and J lost 4 bases. This CDR3 comprises 15 residues. CDR3 region: CASSYQDRSTGELFF. The CDR3 DNA follows: TGTGCCAGCAGCTACCAGGACAGGAGCACCGGGGAGCTGTTTTTT. Full variable domain (rest looked up from reference TRBV7-9 and TRBJ2-2): DTGVSQNPRHKITKRGQNVTFRCDPISEHNRLYWYRQTLGQGPEFLTYFQNEAQLEKSRLLSDRFSAERPKGSFSTLEIQRTEQGDSAMYLCASSYQDRSTGELFFGEGSRLTVL.

This sequence joins TRBV13 and TRBJ1-2; 7 bases align to TRBD1. Per germline, CDR1 PRHDT and CDR2 FYEKMQ (reference sequence). This CDR3 region has 14 residues. V dropped 4 bases and J dropped 6; count of bases not matched to a gene: 8. The CDR3 reads CASSSTPGGDGYTF. The DNA of the CDR3 is TGTGCCAGCAGCTCCACTCCAGGGGGTGATGGCTACACCTTC.